These T cell receptor beta chains were read from a single sample in a study of blood T cell repertoires in COVID-19. TCRdb's copy holds only in-frame clones and misses some; the assay was immunoSEQ multiplex PCR. The table shows 120,000 or so clones, with over 75% occurring only once. What was sequenced was peripheral blood. These receptors came from a man aged 45-60 years with acute or convalescent COVID-19. Both conserved end residues are part of each CDR3. A D gene is named only where the DNA matches it firmly. Rows may omit the clone size; those that give it use once, few, many or a size class.

v_call	clone_size	j_call	d_call	cdr3_nt	cdr3_aa
TRBV30	.	TRBJ1-1	.	TGTGCCTGGAGTGGTAGGGGGGGCACTGAAGCTTTCTTT	CAWSGRGGTEAFF
TRBV7-7	few	TRBJ2-2	.	TGTGCTAGCAGCTTGTCAGGCTCCGGGGAGCTGTTTTTT	CASSLSGSGELFF
TRBV2	.	TRBJ2-4	.	TGTGCCAGCAGTCCACGGGGGATGGACAAAAACATTCAGTACTTC	CASSPRGMDKNIQYF
TRBV6-4	once	TRBJ2-7	TRBD1	TGTGCCAGCAGTGACTCGGTCGGACAGGGTAGATACGAGCAGTACTTC	CASSDSVGQGRYEQYF
TRBV20-1	.	TRBJ2-2	TRBD1	TGCAGTGCTAGTGGGACAGGGCACGTCGGGGAGCTGTTTTTT	CSASGTGHVGELFF
TRBV18	.	TRBJ2-7	TRBD2	TGTGCCAGCTCGCCCGGGGGGATGTCTTCCTCCTACGAGCAGTACTTC	CASSPGGMSSSYEQYF
TRBV20-1	.	TRBJ1-5	.	TGCAGTGCTAGTCCGGGGAATCAGCCCCAGCATTTT	CSASPGNQPQHF
TRBV2	.	TRBJ2-1	.	TGTGCCAGCAGGAGCACATTTGGCGGAGATTACAATGAGCAGTTCTTC	CASRSTFGGDYNEQFF
TRBV10-2	.	TRBJ2-7	TRBD2	TGCGCCAGCAGTGAGTTGGGGGGGTCATCCTACGAGCAGTACTTC	CASSELGGSSYEQYF
TRBV7-8	once	TRBJ1-1	TRBD1	TGTGCCAGCAGCTCCCCCCCACAGGGGGACACTGAAGCTTTCTTT	CASSSPPQGDTEAFF
TRBV5-1	.	TRBJ2-2	.	TGCGCCAGCAGCTTGGCCGAGGTGAACACCGGGGAGCTGTTTTTT	CASSLAEVNTGELFF
TRBV28	.	TRBJ2-1	TRBD1	TGTGCCAGCAGTATCCCTGGGACAGGGGATGAGCAGTTCTTC	CASSIPGTGDEQFF
TRBV19	few	TRBJ1-1	.	TGTGCCAGTCAAACCATGACAGGGAACACTGAAGCTTTCTTT	CASQTMTGNTEAFF
TRBV24-1	once	TRBJ2-5	.	TGTGCCACCAGTGATCGAAAAGCCGGGACCCAGTACTTC	CATSDRKAGTQYF
TRBV7-9	.	TRBJ2-3	TRBD1	TGTGCCAGCGGTTCGTATGGGACAGGGTATGCAGATACGCAGTATTTT	CASGSYGTGYADTQYF
TRBV30	.	TRBJ2-2	.	TGTGCCTGGAGTGTACTTTACACCGGGGAGCTGTTTTTT	CAWSVLYTGELFF
TRBV13	once	TRBJ2-7	TRBD2	TGTGCCAGCAGCGTATCACCACTAGCGGAAGAGCAGTACTTC	CASSVSPLAEEQYF
TRBV15	.	TRBJ1-2	.	TGTGCCACCAGCAGCAGGGGAAACTATGGCTACACCTTC	CATSSRGNYGYTF
TRBV7-2	.	TRBJ2-5	TRBD2	TGTGCCAGCAGCTCCCTAGCGGTTCTGGAGACCCAGTACTTC	CASSSLAVLETQYF
TRBV18	.	TRBJ2-7	TRBD1	TGTGCCAGCTCACCTAGGGGGCAAAACTACGAGCAGTACTTC	CASSPRGQNYEQYF
TRBV7-9	once	TRBJ2-7	TRBD1	TGTGCCAGCAGCCAGACAGGGAATTTCTACGAGCAGTACTTC	CASSQTGNFYEQYF
TRBV3-1/TRBV3-2	.	TRBJ2-3	.	TGTGCCAGCAGCTCCCGACAGGCGGGCACAGATACGCAGTATTTT	CASSSRQAGTDTQYF
TRBV19	few	TRBJ1-2	.	TGTGCCAGTAGTATTTTCGGGGGGAACTATGGCTACACCTTC	CASSIFGGNYGYTF